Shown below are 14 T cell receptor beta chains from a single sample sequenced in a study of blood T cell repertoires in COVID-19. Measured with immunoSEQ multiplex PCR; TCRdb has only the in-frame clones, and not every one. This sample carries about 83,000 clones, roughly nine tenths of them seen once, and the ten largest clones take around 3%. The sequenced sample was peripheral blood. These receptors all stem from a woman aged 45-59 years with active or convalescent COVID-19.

CDR3 amino acids: CASSPSLWNEQFF. CDR3 in DNA: TGTGCCAGCAGTCCCTCCCTATGGAATGAGCAGTTCTTC. The chain has TRBV12-3 or TRBV12-4 and TRBJ2-1; D unclear. V was trimmed by 5 bases and J by 7 bases, leaving 12 bases between them. This CDR3 spans 13 amino acids.

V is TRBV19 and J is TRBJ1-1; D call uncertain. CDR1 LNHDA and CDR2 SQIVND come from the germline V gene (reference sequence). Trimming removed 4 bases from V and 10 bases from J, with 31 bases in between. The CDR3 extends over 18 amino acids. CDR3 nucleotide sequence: TGTGCCAGTAGTACCTCCCGAATAGGAATGGCGGCCAGAGGGAGAGCTTTCTTT. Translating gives CASSTSRIGMAARGRAFF.

The CDR3: CASSWGQGSINYGYTF. CDR3 in DNA: TGTGCCAGCAGCTGGGGACAGGGCTCCATCAACTATGGCTACACCTTC. The V and J genes are TRBV5-6 and TRBJ1-2, with 9 bases fitting TRBD1. Losses at the gene ends were 3 bases for V and 2 bases for J; bases not matched to a gene: 8. The CDR3 has 16 residues. Germline V gene data show CDR1 as SGHDT and CDR2 as YYEEEE.

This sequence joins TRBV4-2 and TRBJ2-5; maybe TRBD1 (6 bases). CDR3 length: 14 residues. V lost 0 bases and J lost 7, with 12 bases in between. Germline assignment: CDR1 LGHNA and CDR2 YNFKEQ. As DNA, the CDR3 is TGTGCCAGCAGCCAAGAAGGGGGTCTAGGGACCCAGTACTTC. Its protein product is CASSQEGGLGTQYF.

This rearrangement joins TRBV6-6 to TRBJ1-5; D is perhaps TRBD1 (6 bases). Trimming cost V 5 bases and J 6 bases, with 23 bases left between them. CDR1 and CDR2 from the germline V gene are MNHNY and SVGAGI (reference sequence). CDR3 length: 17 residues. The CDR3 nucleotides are TGTGCCAGCAGTCAAACCAGTGGGGGGGCGCAGGGTCAGCCCCAGCATTTT. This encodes CASSQTSGGAQGQPQHF.

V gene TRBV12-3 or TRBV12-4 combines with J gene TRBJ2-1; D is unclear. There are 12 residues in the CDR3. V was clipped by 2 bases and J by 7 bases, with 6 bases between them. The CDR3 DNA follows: TGTGCCAGCAGTTTACACAGTAATGAGCAGTTCTTC. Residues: CASSLHSNEQFF.

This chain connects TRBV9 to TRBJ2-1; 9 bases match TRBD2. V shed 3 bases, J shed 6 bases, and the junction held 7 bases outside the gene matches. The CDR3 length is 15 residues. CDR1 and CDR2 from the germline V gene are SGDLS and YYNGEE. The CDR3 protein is CASSGVGGGANEQFF. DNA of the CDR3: TGTGCCAGCAGCGGAGTAGGCGGGGGGGCCAATGAGCAGTTCTTC.

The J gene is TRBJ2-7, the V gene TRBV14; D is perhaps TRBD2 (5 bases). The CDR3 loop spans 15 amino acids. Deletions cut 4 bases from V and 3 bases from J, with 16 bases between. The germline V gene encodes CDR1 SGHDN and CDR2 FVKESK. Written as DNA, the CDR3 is TGTGCCAGCAGCCGTAGAGGGAATCCGCGCTACGAGCAGTACTTC. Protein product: CASSRRGNPRYEQYF.

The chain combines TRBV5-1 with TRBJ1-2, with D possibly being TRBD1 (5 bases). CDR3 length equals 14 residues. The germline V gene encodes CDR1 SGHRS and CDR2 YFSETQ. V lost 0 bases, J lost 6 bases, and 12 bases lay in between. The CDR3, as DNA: TGCGCCAGCAGCTTGGATCCCAGGGCGGATGGCTACACCTTC. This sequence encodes CASSLDPRADGYTF. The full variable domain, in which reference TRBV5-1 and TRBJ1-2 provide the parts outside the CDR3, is KAGVTQTPRYLIKTRGQQVTLSCSPISGHRSVSWYQQTPGQGLQFLFEYFSETQRNKGNFPGRFSGRQFSNSRSEMNVSTLELGDSALYLCASSLDPRADGYTFGSGTRLTVV.

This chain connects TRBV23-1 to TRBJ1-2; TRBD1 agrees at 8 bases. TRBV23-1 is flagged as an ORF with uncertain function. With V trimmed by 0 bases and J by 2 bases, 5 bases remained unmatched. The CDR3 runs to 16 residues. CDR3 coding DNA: TGCGCCAGCAGTCAATCGTTGGACAGGGAGAACTATGGCTACACCTTC. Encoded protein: CASSQSLDRENYGYTF.

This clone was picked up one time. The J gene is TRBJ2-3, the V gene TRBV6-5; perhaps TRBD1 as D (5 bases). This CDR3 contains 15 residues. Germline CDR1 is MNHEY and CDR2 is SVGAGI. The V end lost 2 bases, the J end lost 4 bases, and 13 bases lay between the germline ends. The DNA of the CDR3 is TGTGCCAGCAGTTACGTGTCAGGGAAGGCAGATACGCAGTATTTT. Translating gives CASSYVSGKADTQYF.

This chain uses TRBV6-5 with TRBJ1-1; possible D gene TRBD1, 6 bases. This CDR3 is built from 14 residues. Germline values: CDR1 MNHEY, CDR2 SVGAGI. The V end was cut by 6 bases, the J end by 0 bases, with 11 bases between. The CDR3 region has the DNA TGTGCCAGCAGGAAGGACAGCTTGAACACTGAAGCTTTCTTT. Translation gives CASRKDSLNTEAFF.

The CDR3 loop reads CASSEPGLATDTQYF. CDR3 nucleotides: TGTGCCAGCAGCGAGCCGGGACTAGCGACAGATACGCAGTATTTT. The rearrangement links TRBV9 to TRBJ2-3; 10 bases are shared with TRBD2. Germline CDR1 and CDR2: SGDLS and YYNGEE. V was pared by 3 bases and J by 3 bases, with 4 bases of the junction left unmatched. This CDR3 has 15 residues.

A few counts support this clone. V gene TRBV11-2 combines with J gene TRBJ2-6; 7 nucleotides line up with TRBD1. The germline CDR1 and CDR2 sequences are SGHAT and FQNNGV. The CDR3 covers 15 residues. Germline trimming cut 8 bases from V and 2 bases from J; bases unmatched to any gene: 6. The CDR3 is CASFTGATGANVLTF. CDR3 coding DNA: TGTGCCAGCTTTACAGGGGCTACTGGGGCCAACGTCCTGACTTTC. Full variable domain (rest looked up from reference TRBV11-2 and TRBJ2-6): EAGVAQSPRYKIIEKRQSVAFWCNPISGHATLYWYQQILGQGPKLLIQFQNNGVVDDSQLPKDRFSAERLKGVDSTLKIQPAKLEDSAVYLCASFTGATGANVLTFGAGSRLTVL.